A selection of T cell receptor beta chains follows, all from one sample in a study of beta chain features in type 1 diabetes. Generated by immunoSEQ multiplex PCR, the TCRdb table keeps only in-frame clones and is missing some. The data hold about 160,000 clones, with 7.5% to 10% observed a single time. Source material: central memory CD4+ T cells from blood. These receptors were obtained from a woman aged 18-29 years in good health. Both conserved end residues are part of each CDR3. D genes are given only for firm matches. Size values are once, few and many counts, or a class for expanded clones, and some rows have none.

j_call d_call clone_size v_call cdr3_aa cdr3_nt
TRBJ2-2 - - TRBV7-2 CASSRNQVGSGGELFF TGTGCCAGCAGCCGAAACCAGGTCGGGAGCGGCGGGGAGCTGTTTTTT
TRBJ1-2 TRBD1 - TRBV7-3 CASTRHLRTGGREGIYGYTF TGTGCCAGCACCCGGCATCTCAGGACAGGGGGGCGCGAAGGAATCTATGGCTACACCTTC
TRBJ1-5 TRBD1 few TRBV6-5 CASSRTGRNQPQHF TGTGCCAGCAGCCGGACAGGGAGAAACCAGCCCCAGCATTTT
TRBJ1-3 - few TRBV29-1 CSAKSTGNTIYF TGCAGCGCAAAAAGCACTGGAAACACCATATATTTT
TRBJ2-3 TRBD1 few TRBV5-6 CASSLRGGEQSDTQYF TGTGCCAGCAGCTTGAGAGGGGGCGAACAGTCAGATACGCAGTATTTT
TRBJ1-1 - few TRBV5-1 CASSLDKMNTEAFF TGCGCCAGCAGCCTCGACAAGATGAACACTGAAGCTTTCTTT
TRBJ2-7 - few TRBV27 CASSLQPGMAYEQYF TGTGCCAGCAGTCTCCAGCCAGGGATGGCCTACGAGCAGTACTTC
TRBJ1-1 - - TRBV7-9 CASSPPWGPNTEAFF TGTGCCAGCAGCCCCCCTTGGGGCCCGAACACTGAAGCTTTCTTT
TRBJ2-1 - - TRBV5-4 CASSSSTSYNEQFF TGTGCCAGCAGCTCGTCCACTAGCTACAATGAGCAGTTCTTC
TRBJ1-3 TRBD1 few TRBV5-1 CASSVSPGQGENTIYF TGCGCCAGCAGCGTGTCTCCGGGACAGGGGGAAAACACCATATATTTT
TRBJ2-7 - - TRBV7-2 CASSVGGTLAYEQYF TGTGCCAGCAGCGTGGGGGGGACACTAGCCTACGAGCAGTACTTC
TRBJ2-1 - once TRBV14 CASSQVFGMNEQFF TGTGCCAGCAGCCAAGTATTCGGGATGAATGAGCAGTTCTTC
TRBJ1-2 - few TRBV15 CATSRDKSGSYGYTF TGTGCCACCAGCAGAGATAAGAGCGGGTCATATGGCTACACCTTC
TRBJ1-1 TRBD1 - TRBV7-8 CASSPYRGTEAFF TGTGCCAGCAGTCCATACAGGGGGACTGAAGCTTTCTTT
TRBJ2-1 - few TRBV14 CASSHLNDSDLLDEQFF TGTGCCAGCAGCCATCTTAACGATAGCGACCTCCTTGATGAGCAGTTCTTC
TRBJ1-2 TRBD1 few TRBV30 CAWSSGTGLGYTF TGTGCCTGGAGTTCCGGGACAGGGTTAGGCTACACCTTC
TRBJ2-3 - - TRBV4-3 CASSQDRTDTQYF TGCGCCAGCAGCCAAGACAGGACAGATACGCAGTATTTT
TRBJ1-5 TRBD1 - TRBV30 CAWRDQGAGNQPQHF TGTGCCTGGAGAGATCAGGGGGCTGGCAATCAGCCCCAGCATTTT
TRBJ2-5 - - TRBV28 CASSFHDSGGGETQYF TGTGCCAGCAGTTTTCACGATTCGGGGGGCGGAGAGACCCAGTACTTC
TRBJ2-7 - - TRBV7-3 CASSLDYRSYEQYF TGTGCCAGCAGCTTAGACTATCGATCCTACGAGCAGTACTTC
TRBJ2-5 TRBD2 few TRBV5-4 CASSLGSSGMVETQYF TGTGCCAGCAGCTTGGGATCTAGCGGGATGGTGGAGACCCAGTACTTC
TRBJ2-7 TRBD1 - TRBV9 CASSVDRDRGEQYF TGTGCCAGCAGCGTAGATCGGGACAGGGGCGAGCAGTACTTC
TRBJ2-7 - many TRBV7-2 CASSLRYEQYF TGTGCCAGCAGCCTCAGGTACGAGCAGTACTTC
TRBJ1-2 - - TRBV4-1 CASSQASGTRKYGYTF TGCGCCAGCAGCCAGGCCTCCGGGACACGAAAGTATGGCTACACCTTC
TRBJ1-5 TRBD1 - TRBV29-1 CSVLTGGAGNQPQHF TGCAGCGTTCTGACAGGGGGCGCGGGCAATCAGCCCCAGCATTTT
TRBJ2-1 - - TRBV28 CASNLGSNEQFF TGTGCCAGCAACTTGGGCAGCAATGAGCAGTTCTTC
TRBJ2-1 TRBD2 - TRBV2 CASISSGVHNEQFF TGTGCCAGCATTAGCAGCGGGGTTCACAATGAGCAGTTCTTC
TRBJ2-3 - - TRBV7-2 CASSIRDSTDTQYF TGTGCCAGCAGCATCCGGGACTCCACAGATACGCAGTATTTT
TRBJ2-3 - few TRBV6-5 CASGPLRGTDTQYF TGTGCCAGCGGACCGCTAAGGGGGACAGATACGCAGTATTTT
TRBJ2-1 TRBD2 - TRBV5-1 CASSLELAGGGEQFF TGCGCCAGCAGCTTGGAACTAGCGGGAGGGGGTGAGCAGTTCTTC
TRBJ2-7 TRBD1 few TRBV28 CASSTPRDRVSYEQYF TGTGCCAGTAGTACCCCCCGGGACAGGGTCTCCTACGAGCAGTACTTC
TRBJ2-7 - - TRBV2 CASSTDTGEQYF TGTGCCAGCAGCACGGACACCGGCGAGCAGTACTTC
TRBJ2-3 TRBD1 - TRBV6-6 CASNNRQGKDTDTQYF TGTGCCAGCAACAACCGACAGGGGAAGGACACAGATACGCAGTATTTT
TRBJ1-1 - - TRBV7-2 CASSLVTQGTTAFF TGTGCCAGCAGCTTAGTTACGCAGGGGACTACAGCTTTCTTT
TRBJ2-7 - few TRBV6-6 CASKERQAGPYEQYF TGTGCCAGCAAAGAAAGACAGGCCGGACCCTACGAGCAGTACTTC
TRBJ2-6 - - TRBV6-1 CASSATGNSGANVLTF TGTGCCAGCAGTGCCACAGGGAACTCTGGGGCCAACGTCCTGACTTTC
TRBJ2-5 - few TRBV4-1 CASSLPTGETQYF TGCGCCAGCAGCCTGCCGACAGGAGAGACCCAGTACTTC
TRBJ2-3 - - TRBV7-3 CASSSQKTDTQYF TGTGCCAGCAGCTCCCAGAAGACAGATACGCAGTATTTT
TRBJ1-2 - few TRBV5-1 CATRLGTTNYGYTF TGCGCCACCCGACTTGGGACAACTAACTATGGCTACACCTTC
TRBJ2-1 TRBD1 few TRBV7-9 CASSFSGTGEQFF TGTGCCAGCAGCTTTTCCGGGACAGGGGAGCAGTTCTTC
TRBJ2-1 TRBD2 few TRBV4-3 CASSRQSGGAYNEQFF TGCGCCAGCAGCCGACAGAGCGGGGGGGCCTACAATGAGCAGTTCTTC
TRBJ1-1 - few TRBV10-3 CASQMNTEAFF TGTGCCAGCCAGATGAACACTGAAGCTTTCTTT
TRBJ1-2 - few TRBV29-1 CSVGGQNNYGYTF TGCAGCGTTGGAGGACAGAACAACTATGGCTACACCTTC
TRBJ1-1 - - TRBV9 CASTDLGHPGTEAFF TGTGCCAGCACCGACTTGGGACACCCGGGAACTGAAGCTTTCTTT
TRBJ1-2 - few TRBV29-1 CSVAPTAAYGYTF TGCAGCGTTGCCCCGACCGCGGCCTATGGCTACACCTTC
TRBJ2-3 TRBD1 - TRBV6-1 CASSETGAGGVNF TGTGCCAGCAGTGAAACAGGGGCCGGAGGAGTCAATTTT
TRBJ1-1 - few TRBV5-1 CASSGGQRSTEAFF TGCGCCAGCAGCGGCGGACAGCGGTCCACTGAAGCTTTCTTT
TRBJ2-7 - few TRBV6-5 CASSYGREYEQYF TGTGCCAGCAGTTACGGCAGGGAATACGAGCAGTACTTC
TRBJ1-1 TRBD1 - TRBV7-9 CASSLGTGTEAFF TGTGCCAGCAGCTTAGGGACAGGGACTGAAGCTTTCTTT
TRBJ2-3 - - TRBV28 CASSSVVGAGTDTQYF TGTGCCAGCAGTTCTGTAGTTGGGGCCGGCACAGATACGCAGTATTTT
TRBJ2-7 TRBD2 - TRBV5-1 CASSLASGTSYSYEQYF TGCGCCAGCAGCTTGGCCTCGGGGACTAGCTATAGCTACGAGCAGTACTTC
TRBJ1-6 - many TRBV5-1 CASSLGQSDNSPLHF TGCGCCAGCAGCTTGGGACAGTCCGATAATTCACCCCTCCACTTT
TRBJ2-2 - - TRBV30 CAWGFSGTNTGELFF TGTGCCTGGGGGTTCTCGGGGACGAACACCGGGGAGCTGTTTTTT
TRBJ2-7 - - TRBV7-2 CASSLAPRGEQYF TGTGCCAGCAGCTTAGCCCCTCGAGGCGAGCAGTACTTC
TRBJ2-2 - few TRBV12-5 CASGVGQTNTGELFF TGTGCTAGTGGAGTGGGACAAACGAACACCGGGGAGCTGTTTTTT
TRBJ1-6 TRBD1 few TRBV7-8 CASSPTGRSYNSPLHF TGTGCCAGCAGCCCGACAGGGCGCTCCTATAATTCACCCCTCCACTTT
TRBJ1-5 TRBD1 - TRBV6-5 CASSMGQGQPQHF TGCGCCAGCAGTATGGGACAGGGGCAGCCCCAGCATTTT